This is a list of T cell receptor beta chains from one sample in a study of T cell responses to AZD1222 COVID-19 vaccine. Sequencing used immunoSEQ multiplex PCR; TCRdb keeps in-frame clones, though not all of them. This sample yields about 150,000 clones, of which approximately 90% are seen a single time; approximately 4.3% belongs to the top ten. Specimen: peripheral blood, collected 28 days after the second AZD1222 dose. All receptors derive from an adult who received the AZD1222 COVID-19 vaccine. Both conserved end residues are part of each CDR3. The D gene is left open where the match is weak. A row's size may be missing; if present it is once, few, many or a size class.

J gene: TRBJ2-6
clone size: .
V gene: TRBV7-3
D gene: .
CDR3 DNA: TGTGCCAGCAGCTTACAGGGGCCCACTGGGGCCAACGTCCTGACTTTC
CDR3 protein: CASSLQGPTGANVLTF

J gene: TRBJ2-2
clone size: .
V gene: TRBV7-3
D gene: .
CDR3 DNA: TGTGCCACGTCGGCCGGGAACACCGGGGAGCTGTTTTTT
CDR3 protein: CATSAGNTGELFF

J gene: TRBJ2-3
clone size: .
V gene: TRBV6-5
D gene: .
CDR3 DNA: TGTGCCAGCAGCCGACCGGGGGCAGATACGCAGTATTTT
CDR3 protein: CASSRPGADTQYF

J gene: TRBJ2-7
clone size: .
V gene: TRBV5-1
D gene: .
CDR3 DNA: TGCGCCAGCAGCTCAACCCTGGGGGAGCAGTACTTC
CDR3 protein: CASSSTLGEQYF

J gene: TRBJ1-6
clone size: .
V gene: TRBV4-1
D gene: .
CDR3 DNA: TGCGCCAGCAGCCAAGAACCCGAAACGGGGTACTCCTATAATTCACCCCTCCACTTT
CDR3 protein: CASSQEPETGYSYNSPLHF

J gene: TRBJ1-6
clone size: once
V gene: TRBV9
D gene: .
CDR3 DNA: TGTGCCAGCAGCGTACCCGGATCACCCCTCCACTTT
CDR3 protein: CASSVPGSPLHF

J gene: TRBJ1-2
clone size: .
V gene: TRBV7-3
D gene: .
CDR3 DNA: TGTGCCAGCAGCCCAGACTCGAACACCAACTATGGCTACACCTTC
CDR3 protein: CASSPDSNTNYGYTF

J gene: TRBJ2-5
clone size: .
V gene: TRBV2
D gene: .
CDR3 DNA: TGTGCCAGCAGTGAGGGGGATCAGATCCAAGAGACCCAGTACTTC
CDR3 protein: CASSEGDQIQETQYF

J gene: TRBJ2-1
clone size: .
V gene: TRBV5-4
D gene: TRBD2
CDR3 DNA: TGTGCCAGCAACCAAGCGGGAGGGCCGGGGTTTTACAATGAGCAGTTCTTC
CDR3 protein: CASNQAGGPGFYNEQFF

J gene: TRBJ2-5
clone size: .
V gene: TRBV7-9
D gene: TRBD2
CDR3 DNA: TGTGCCAGCAGCCCTAGCGGGGGGCAAGAGACCCAGTACTTC
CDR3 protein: CASSPSGGQETQYF

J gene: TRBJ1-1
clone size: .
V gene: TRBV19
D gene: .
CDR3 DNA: TGTGCCAGTGGATCTGGACTGAACACTGAAGCTTTCTTT
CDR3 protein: CASGSGLNTEAFF

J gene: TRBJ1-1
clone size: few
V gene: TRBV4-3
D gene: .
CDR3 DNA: TGCGCCAGCAGCCAAGTCCCGGTCGGGAACACTGAAGCTTTCTTT
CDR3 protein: CASSQVPVGNTEAFF

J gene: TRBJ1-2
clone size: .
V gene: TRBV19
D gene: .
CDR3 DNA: TGTGCCAGTGGCAAACCGGACGGGAAGCATAGAGATGGCTACACCTTC
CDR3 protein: CASGKPDGKHRDGYTF

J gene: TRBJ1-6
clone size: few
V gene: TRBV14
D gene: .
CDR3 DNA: TGTGCCAGCAGCCATCAACGGACGGATAATTCACCCCTCCACTTT
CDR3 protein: CASSHQRTDNSPLHF

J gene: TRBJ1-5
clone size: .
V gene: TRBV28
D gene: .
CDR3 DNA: TGTGCCAGCAGTTTGGTGGCCGAGGTAGGGCCCCAGCATTTT
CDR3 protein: CASSLVAEVGPQHF

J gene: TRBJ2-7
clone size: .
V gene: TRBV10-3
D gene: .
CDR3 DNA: TGTGCCACAACTCCGGGGAACTCCTACGAGCAGTACTTC
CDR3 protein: CATTPGNSYEQYF

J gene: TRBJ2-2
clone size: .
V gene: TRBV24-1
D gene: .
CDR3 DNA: TGTGCCACCAGGGCCGGGACGCTTAACACCGGGGAGCTGTTTTTT
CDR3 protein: CATRAGTLNTGELFF

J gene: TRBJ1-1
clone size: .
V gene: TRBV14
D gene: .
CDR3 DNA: TGTGCCAGCAGCCGGGCCTGGACATACCGGGGGGACACTGAAGCTTTCTTT
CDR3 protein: CASSRAWTYRGDTEAFF

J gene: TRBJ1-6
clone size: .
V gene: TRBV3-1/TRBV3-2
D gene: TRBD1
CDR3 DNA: TGTGCCAGCAGCCAAAGGACAGGGAATTCACCCCTCCACTTT
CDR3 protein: CASSQRTGNSPLHF

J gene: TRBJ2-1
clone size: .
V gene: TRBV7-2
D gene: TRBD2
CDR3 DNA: TGTGCCAGCAGCTTAGATAGCGGGACCTACAATGAGCAGTTCTTC
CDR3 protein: CASSLDSGTYNEQFF

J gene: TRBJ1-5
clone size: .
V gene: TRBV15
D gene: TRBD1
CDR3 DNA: TGTGCCACCACCCGGGACAGGGGCAATCAGCCCCAGCATTTT
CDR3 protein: CATTRDRGNQPQHF

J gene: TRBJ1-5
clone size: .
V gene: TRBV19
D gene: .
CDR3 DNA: TGTGCCAGTAAGCCCCGGGCCTATAGCAATCAGCCCCAGCATTTT
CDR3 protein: CASKPRAYSNQPQHF

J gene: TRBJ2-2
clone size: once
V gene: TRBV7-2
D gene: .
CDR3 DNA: TGTGCCAGCAGCTTAGCGGGGGGCTCGAACACCGGGGAGCTGTTTTTT
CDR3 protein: CASSLAGGSNTGELFF

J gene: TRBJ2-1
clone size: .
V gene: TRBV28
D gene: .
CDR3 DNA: TGTGCCAGCATCCCAACCCATTACAATGAGCAGTTCTTC
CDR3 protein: CASIPTHYNEQFF

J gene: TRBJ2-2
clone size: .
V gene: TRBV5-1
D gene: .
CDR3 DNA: TGCGCCAGCAGGGGAGGTGATGGGGAGCTGTTTTTT
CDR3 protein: CASRGGDGELFF

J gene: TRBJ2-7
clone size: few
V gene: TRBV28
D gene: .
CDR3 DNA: TGTGCCAGCAGCATCTCCTACGAGCAGTACTTC
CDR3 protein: CASSISYEQYF

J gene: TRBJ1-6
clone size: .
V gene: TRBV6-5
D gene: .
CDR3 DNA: TGTGCCAGCAGTTACGGGACAACTAATTCACCCCTCCACTTT
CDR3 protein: CASSYGTTNSPLHF